This T cell receptor (beta chain) is drawn from a study of cytomegalovirus exposure and HLA in healthy donors. Study results and caveats: TCR beta V- and J-gene trimming was later associated with a missense DCLRE1C variant.

Primers for the PCR totalled 60 Vbeta and 13 Jbeta. Method: immunoSEQ multiplex PCR; TCRdb's copy keeps in-frame clones and lacks some. The data show around 99,000 clones, about 74% seen once. In the case of this clone: What it binds is unknown.

Sequenced material: PBMCs. The sequence came from a woman between 40 and 55 years old in good health and CMV-seropositive.

The CDR3 DNA sequence: TGTGCCAGTAGTGGGCAGCCGAACACCGGGGAGCTGTTTTTT. It encodes CASSGQPNTGELFF. The chain couples TRBV19 to TRBJ2-2; unclear D gene. Germline CDR1 reads LNHDA; CDR2 reads SQIVND (reference sequence). CDR3 length: 14 residues. V was trimmed by 5 bases and J by 0 bases, leaving 7 bases between them.